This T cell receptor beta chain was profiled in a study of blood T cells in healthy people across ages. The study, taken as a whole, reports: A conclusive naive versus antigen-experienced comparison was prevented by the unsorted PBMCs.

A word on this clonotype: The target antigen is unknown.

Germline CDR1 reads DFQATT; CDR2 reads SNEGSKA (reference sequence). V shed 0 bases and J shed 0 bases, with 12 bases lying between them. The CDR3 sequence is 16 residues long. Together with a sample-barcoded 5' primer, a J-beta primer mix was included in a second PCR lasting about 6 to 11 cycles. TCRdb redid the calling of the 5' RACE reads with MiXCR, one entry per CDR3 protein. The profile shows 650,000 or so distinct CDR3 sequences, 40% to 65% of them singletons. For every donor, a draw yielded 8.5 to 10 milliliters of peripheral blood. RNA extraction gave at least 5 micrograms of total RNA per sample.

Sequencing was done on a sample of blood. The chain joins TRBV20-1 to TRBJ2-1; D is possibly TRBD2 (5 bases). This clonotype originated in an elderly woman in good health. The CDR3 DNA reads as TGCAGTGCTAGAGAGCTCAGTGCGGGCTCCTACAATGAGCAGTTCTTC. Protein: CSARELSAGSYNEQFF.